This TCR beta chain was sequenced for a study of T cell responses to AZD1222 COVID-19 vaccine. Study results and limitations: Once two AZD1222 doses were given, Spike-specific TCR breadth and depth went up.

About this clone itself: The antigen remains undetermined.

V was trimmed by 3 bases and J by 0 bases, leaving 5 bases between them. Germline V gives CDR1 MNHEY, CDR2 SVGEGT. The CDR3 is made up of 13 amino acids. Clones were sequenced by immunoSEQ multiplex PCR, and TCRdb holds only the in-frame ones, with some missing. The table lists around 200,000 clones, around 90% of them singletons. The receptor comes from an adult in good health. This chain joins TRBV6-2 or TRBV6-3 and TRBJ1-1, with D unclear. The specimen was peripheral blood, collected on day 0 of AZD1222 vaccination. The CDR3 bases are TGTGCCAGCAGTTATCGTATGAACACTGAAGCTTTCTTT. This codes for CASSYRMNTEAFF.